Presented here are 24 T cell receptor beta chains from one specimen sequenced in a study of shared T cell receptors in the human thymus. Produced via immunoSEQ multiplex PCR; TCRdb's table is partial and in-frame only. The profile shows about 380,000 clones, approximately 95% of them singletons. Material: thymocytes. The receptors were sampled from a human donor.

There are a few counts of this clone. The rearrangement links TRBV5-1 to TRBJ1-1; D not resolved. V shed 2 bases and J shed 1 base, with 15 bases lying between them. This CDR3 is 16 amino acids long. Per germline, CDR1 SGHRS and CDR2 YFSETQ. In nucleotides, the CDR3 is TGCGCCAGCAGCTTTGGGTCCGCGGCCCGGAACACTGAAGCTTTCTTT. As protein: CASSFGSAARNTEAFF.

The chain recombines TRBV10-3 with TRBJ2-1; D is unresolved. This CDR3 has 13 amino acids. In germline, CDR1 is ENHRY, CDR2 SYGVKD. Trimming took off 7 bases at V and 0 bases at J, with 7 bases between the two ends. The CDR3 bases are TGTGCCATCAAGCAGAGCTCCTACAATGAGCAGTTCTTC. Protein sequence: CAIKQSSYNEQFF.

The gene calls are TRBV21-1 and TRBJ2-7; the table calls TRBD2, which could not be checked here. TRBV21-1 is recorded as a pseudogene. CDR3 size: 14 residues. The CDR3 nucleotides read TGTGCCAGCAGGCCCCGGGTTCAGTCCTACGAGCAGTACTTC. Translated: CASRPRVQSYEQYF.

V is TRBV5-1 and J is TRBJ1-5; D gene unclear. The germline V gene has CDR1 SGHRS and CDR2 YFSETQ. The CDR3 has 17 amino acids. Trimming stripped 0 bases from V and 4 bases from J, with 17 bases between. The CDR3 bases are TGCGCCAGCAGCTTGGGTGCCAGCTCCTTGTTTAATCAGCCCCAGCATTTT. It specifies CASSLGASSLFNQPQHF.

The chain couples TRBV4-3 to TRBJ2-1; D call uncertain. CDR3 length: 12 amino acids. V shed 0 bases and J shed 10 bases, with 7 bases lying between them. Germline values: CDR1 LGHNA, CDR2 YSLEER. CDR3 coding DNA: TGCGCCAGCAGCCAAGATACCCAGGAGCAGTTCTTC. Translation: CASSQDTQEQFF.

This CDR3 is CASSLESCSGNTIYF. The CDR3 nucleotides are TGTGCCAGCAGCTTAGAGTCCTGCTCTGGAAACACCATATATTTT. This chain links TRBV7-2 with TRBJ1-3; D ambiguous. CDR1 is SGHTA, CDR2 FQGNSA, per germline. V gave up 1 base and J gave up 0 bases, with 7 bases separating them. The CDR3 loop spans 15 amino acids.

The chain combines TRBV18 with TRBJ2-1; 7 nucleotides align to TRBD2. Germline CDR1 is KGHSH and CDR2 is LQKENI. After removal of 0 bases from V and 5 bases from J, the junction contained 7 bases not matched to a gene. The CDR3 runs to 16 residues. Written as DNA, the CDR3 is TGTGCCAGCTCACCACCTACCAGGGAGGGTCACAATGAGCAGTTCTTC. It translates to CASSPPTREGHNEQFF.

A single count supports this clone. The CDR3 loop is CASSLSAGGIRDTQYF. The CDR3 DNA is TGCGCCAGCAGCCTTTCAGCGGGAGGAATAAGGGATACGCAGTATTTT. The chain couples TRBV5-1 to TRBJ2-3; the match to TRBD2 covers 9 bases. Germline trimming cut 4 bases from V and 6 bases from J; bases unmatched to any gene: 12. Germline V gene sequence: CDR1 SGHRS, CDR2 YFSETQ. CDR3 length: 16 amino acids.

With respect to this clone: Other DNA sequences within the sample encode an identical CDR3. The chain recombines TRBV7-2 with TRBJ2-7, with 8 bases lining up with TRBD1. Germline CDR1 is SGHTA and CDR2 is FQGNSA. The V segment lost 5 bases and the J segment 0 bases; nucleotides outside the gene matches: 6. CDR3 length equals 15 residues. CDR3 residues: CASSLDRVSSYEQYF. The CDR3 nucleotides are TGTGCCAGCAGCCTGGACAGGGTTAGCTCCTACGAGCAGTACTTC. The variable domain in full, with the rest retrieved from reference TRBV7-2 and TRBJ2-7, is GAGVSQSPSNKVTEKGKDVELRCDPISGHTALYWYRQSLGQGLEFLIYFQGNSAPDKSGLPSDRFSAERTGGSVSTLTIQRTQQEDSAVYLCASSLDRVSSYEQYFGPGTRLTVT.

The gene calls are TRBV29-1 and TRBJ2-4, with D possibly being TRBD2 (6 bases). With 3 bases removed from V and 4 bases from J, the gap between germline ends came to 10 bases. The germline V gene has CDR1 SQVTM and CDR2 ANQGSEA. The CDR3 runs 13 residues. The chain's CDR3 is CSVEEGRKNIQYF. The CDR3 DNA reads as TGCAGCGTTGAGGAGGGGCGGAAAAACATTCAGTACTTC. Full variable domain (missing parts from reference TRBV29-1 and TRBJ2-4): SAVISQKPSRDICQRGTSLTIQCQVDSQVTMMFWYRQQPGQSLTLIATANQGSEATYESGFVIDKFPISRPNLTFSTLTVSNMSPEDSSIYLCSVEEGRKNIQYFGAGTRLSVL.

V usage is TRBV7-2 and J usage is TRBJ2-3, with D possibly matching TRBD2 (6 bases). The germline gives CDR1 SGHTA, CDR2 FQGNSA. Trimming took off 5 bases at V and 3 bases at J, with 15 bases between the two ends. The CDR3 covers 15 residues. The CDR3: CASSPLGGATDTQYF. Here the CDR3 DNA reads TGTGCCAGCAGCCCCCTCGGGGGAGCGACAGATACGCAGTATTTT.

The rearrangement links TRBV28 to TRBJ2-7, with D uncertain. V was clipped by 3 bases and J by 2 bases, with 14 bases between them. This CDR3 has 15 amino acids. Germline V gene data show CDR1 as MDHEN and CDR2 as SYDVKM. The CDR3: CASSFPPHLPYEQYF. Written as DNA, the CDR3 is TGTGCCAGCAGTTTCCCCCCCCACCTCCCCTACGAGCAGTACTTC.

The chain carries TRBV28 and TRBJ1-1; 7 nucleotides line up with TRBD1. The germline V gene has CDR1 MDHEN and CDR2 SYDVKM. Trimming at V came to 4 bases and at J to 0 bases, leaving 11 bases not matched to a gene. This CDR3 comprises 17 residues. The CDR3 protein is CASSSGETGYVNTEAFF. CDR3 sequence (DNA): TGTGCCAGCAGTTCAGGGGAGACAGGGTACGTGAACACTGAAGCTTTCTTT.

The V and J genes are TRBV14 and TRBJ2-2; the D is unclear. Germline V CDR1 and CDR2: SGHDN, FVKESK. Trimming removed 3 bases at V and 15 bases at J, with 11 bases between. The CDR3 spans 11 residues. The CDR3: CASSHDLLLFF. CDR3 nucleotide sequence: TGTGCCAGCAGCCACGACCTCTTGTTGTTTTTT.

This sequence joins TRBV10-3 and TRBJ1-1, with D perhaps TRBD1 (6 bases). Germline V CDR1 and CDR2: ENHRY, SYGVKD. This CDR3 is built from 14 residues. V lost 7 bases to trimming and J lost 5 bases, with 17 bases between them. The CDR3 nucleotides read TGTGCCATCAACCCGAAAAGGGGGAAGACTGAAGCTTTCTTT. Protein sequence: CAINPKRGKTEAFF.

The V and J genes are TRBV7-3 and TRBJ2-1; 12 nucleotides match TRBD1. Germline V gene lookup returns CDR1 SGHTA and CDR2 FQGTGA. This CDR3 is 14 amino acids long. V lost 6 bases to trimming and J lost 7 bases; unmatched junction nucleotides: 4. The CDR3 loop reads CASSPGQGANEQFF. CDR3 nucleotides: TGTGCCAGCAGTCCGGGACAGGGGGCTAATGAGCAGTTCTTC.

The chain carries TRBV6-6 and TRBJ1-1, with D possibly being TRBD1 (6 bases). CDR3 size: 14 residues. Germline CDR1 reads MNHNY; CDR2 reads SVGAGI (reference sequence). V dropped 6 bases and J dropped 1 base, with 12 bases sitting between them. CDR3 loop: CASSRRGENTEAFF. Here the CDR3 DNA reads TGTGCCAGCAGCCGAAGGGGGGAGAACACTGAAGCTTTCTTT.

The chain uses TRBV12-2 and TRBJ2-1; TRBD2, the table's D call, lacks a check against the DNA. TRBV12-2 is assigned pseudogene status. The CDR3 is 15 residues long. CDR3 residues: CASRLGEGGTDEQFF. CDR3 bases: TGTGCAAGTCGCTTAGGGGAGGGGGGGACCGATGAGCAGTTCTTC.

The CDR3 bases are TGCGCCAGCAGCCCAACTGACAGGGACTCTGGAAACACCATATATTTT. Translating gives CASSPTDRDSGNTIYF. The chain carries TRBV5-1 and TRBJ1-3, with TRBD1 matching over 7 bases. CDR1 and CDR2 (germline): SGHRS, YFSETQ. V was clipped by 4 bases and J by 0 bases; unmatched bases: 7. This CDR3 contains 16 residues.

V is TRBV28 and J is TRBJ1-4; 9 bases are a match to TRBD1. Trimming at V came to 3 bases and at J to 4 bases, leaving 3 bases not matched to a gene. Germline CDR1 MDHEN, CDR2 SYDVKM. This CDR3 spans 15 amino acids. The CDR3 region has the DNA TGTGCCAGCAGTTTTGGGGACAGGGTTAATGAAAAACTGTTTTTT. Translation gives CASSFGDRVNEKLFF.

This sequence joins TRBV19 and TRBJ1-2; D is unclear. Germline V gene lookup returns CDR1 LNHDA and CDR2 SQIVND (reference sequence). Trimming pared 7 bases from V and 3 bases from J, leaving 12 bases between. This CDR3 spans 13 amino acids. CDR3 sequence reads: CASKPGRHYGYTF. The DNA for the CDR3 is TGTGCCAGTAAGCCAGGCCGGCACTATGGCTACACCTTC.

The chain combines TRBV30 with TRBJ2-1; TRBD2 matches at 14 bases. The germline V gene has CDR1 GTSNPN and CDR2 SVGIG (reference sequence). The trim removed 6 bases at V and 9 bases at J, leaving 10 bases unmatched. The CDR3 contains 15 residues. The CDR3 DNA follows: TGTGCCTGCCCCGGGACTAGCGGGAGACGCAGTGAGCAGTTCTTC. It specifies CACPGTSGRRSEQFF. The full variable domain, with the rest looked up from reference TRBV30 and TRBJ2-1, is SQTIHQWPATLVQPVGSPLSLECTVEGTSNPNLYWYRQAAGRGLQLLFYSVGIGQISSEVPQNLSASRPQDRQFILSSKKLLLSDSGFYLCACPGTSGRRSEQFFGPGTRLTVL.

In nucleotides, the CDR3 is TGTGCCAGCAGTGAATTAGCGGGGGAAGCCAAAAACATTCAGTACTTC. Protein sequence: CASSELAGEAKNIQYF. The rearrangement links TRBV6-1 to TRBJ2-4; 9 nucleotides line up with TRBD2. CDR1 and CDR2 (germline): MNHNS, SASEGT. This CDR3 has 16 residues. V gave up 2 bases and J gave up 0 bases; unmatched junction bases: 2.

This CDR3 reads CASADDRVGQPQHF. CDR3 nucleotide sequence: TGTGCTAGTGCCGACGACAGGGTTGGCCAGCCCCAGCATTTT. The chain joins TRBV12-5 to TRBJ1-5; 7 nucleotides align to TRBD1. Germline-derived CDR1 and CDR2 are LGHNT and FRNRAP. The CDR3 totals 14 residues. The junction had 10 bases not matched to a gene; V was cut back by 7 bases and J by 7 bases.